This TCR beta chain appears in the sequencing data of a study of blood T cells in healthy people across ages. Points from the study as a whole: Unsorted PBMCs ruled out conclusive naive versus antigen-experienced comparison.

On this clonotype: Antigen unknown.

V was cut by 6 bases and J by 8 bases, with 13 bases left in between. CDR3 length: 13 residues. Using a J-beta primer mix together with a sample-barcoded 5' primer, a second PCR was run for about 7 to 12 cycles. TCRdb itself ran the 5' RACE reads through MiXCR, one entry per CDR3 protein. The sample carries about 940,000 distinct CDR3 sequences, about 48% recorded once. The sample was blood. This TCR was recovered from a man younger than 40 in good health. The rearrangement joins TRBV12-3 or TRBV12-4 to TRBJ1-4, with a weak D call TRBD1 (6 bases). DNA of the CDR3: TGTGCCAGCAGGAGTGGGGGGCGAGAAAAACTGTTTTTT. Its protein product is CASRSGGREKLFF.